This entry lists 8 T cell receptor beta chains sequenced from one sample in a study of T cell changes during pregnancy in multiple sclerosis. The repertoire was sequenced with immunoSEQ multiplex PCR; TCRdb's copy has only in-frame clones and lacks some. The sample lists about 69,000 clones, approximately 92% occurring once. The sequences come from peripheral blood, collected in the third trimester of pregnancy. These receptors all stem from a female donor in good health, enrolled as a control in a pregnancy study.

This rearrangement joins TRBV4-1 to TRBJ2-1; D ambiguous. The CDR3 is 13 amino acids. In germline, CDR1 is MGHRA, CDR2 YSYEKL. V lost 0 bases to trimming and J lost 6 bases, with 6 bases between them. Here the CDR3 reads CASSQEGGNEQFF. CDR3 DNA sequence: TGCGCCAGCAGCCAAGAAGGCGGCAATGAGCAGTTCTTC.

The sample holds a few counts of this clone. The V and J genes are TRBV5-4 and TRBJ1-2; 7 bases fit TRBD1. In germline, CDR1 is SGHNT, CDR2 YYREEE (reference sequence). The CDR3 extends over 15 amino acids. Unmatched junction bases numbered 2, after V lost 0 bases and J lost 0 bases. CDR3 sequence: CASSLGQGSNYGYTF. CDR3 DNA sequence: TGTGCCAGCAGCTTGGGACAGGGCTCTAACTATGGCTACACCTTC.

CDR3 amino acids: CASSLRWEKNIQYF. In nucleotides, the CDR3 is TGCGCCAGCAGCCTTCGGTGGGAGAAAAACATTCAGTACTTC. The rearrangement uses TRBV4-3 and TRBJ2-4, with a possible D match to TRBD2 (5 bases). Germline V lookup: CDR1 LGHNA, CDR2 YSLEER. CDR3 length: 14 amino acids. V lost 4 bases to trimming and J lost 4 bases, with 11 bases between them.

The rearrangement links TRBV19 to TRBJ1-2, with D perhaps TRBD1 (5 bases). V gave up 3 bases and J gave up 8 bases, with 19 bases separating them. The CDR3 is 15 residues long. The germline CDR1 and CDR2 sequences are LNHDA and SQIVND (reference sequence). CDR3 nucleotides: TGTGCCAGTAGTATCGTCGGCAGGGTTTCCTGGGGCTACACCTTC. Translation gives CASSIVGRVSWGYTF.

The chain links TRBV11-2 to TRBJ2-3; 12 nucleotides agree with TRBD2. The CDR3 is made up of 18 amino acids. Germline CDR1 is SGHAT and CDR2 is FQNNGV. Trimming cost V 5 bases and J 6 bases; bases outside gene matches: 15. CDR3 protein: CASSQHFRLAGVADTQYF. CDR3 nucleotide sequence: TGTGCCAGCAGCCAGCACTTTAGACTAGCGGGAGTAGCGGATACGCAGTATTTT.

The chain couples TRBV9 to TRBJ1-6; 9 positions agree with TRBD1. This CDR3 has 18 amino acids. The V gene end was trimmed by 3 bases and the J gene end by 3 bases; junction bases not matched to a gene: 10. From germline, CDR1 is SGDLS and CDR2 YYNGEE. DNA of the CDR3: TGTGCCAGCAGCGGGGGACCGGGACAGGGTATCTATAATTCACCCCTCCACTTT. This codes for CASSGGPGQGIYNSPLHF.

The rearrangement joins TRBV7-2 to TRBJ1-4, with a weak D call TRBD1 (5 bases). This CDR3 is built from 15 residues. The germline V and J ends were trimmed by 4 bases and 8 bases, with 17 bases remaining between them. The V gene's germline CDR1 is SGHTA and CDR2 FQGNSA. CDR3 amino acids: CASSSRGPGREKLFF. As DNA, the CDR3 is TGTGCCAGCAGCTCAAGAGGTCCAGGGCGGGAAAAACTGTTTTTT.

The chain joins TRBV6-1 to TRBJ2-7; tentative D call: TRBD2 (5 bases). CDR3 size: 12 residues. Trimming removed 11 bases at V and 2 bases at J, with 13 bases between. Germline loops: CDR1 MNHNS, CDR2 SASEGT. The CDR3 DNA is TGTGCCTGCGGGCGATGGGCCTACGAGCAGTACTTC. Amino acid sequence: CACGRWAYEQYF.